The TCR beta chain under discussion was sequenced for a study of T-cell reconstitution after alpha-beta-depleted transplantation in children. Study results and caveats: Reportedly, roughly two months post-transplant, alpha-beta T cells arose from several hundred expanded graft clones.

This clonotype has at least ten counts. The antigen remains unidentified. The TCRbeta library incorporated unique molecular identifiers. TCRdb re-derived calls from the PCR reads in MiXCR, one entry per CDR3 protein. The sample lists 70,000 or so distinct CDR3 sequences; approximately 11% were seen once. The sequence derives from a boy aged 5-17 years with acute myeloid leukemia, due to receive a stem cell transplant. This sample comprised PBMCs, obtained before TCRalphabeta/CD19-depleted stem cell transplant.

CDR3 bases: TGTGCCATCAGTGGGGGGGGTGAGCAGTACGTC. Protein sequence: CAISGGGEQYV. The V call is TRBV10-3, the J call TRBJ2-7; 7 bases align to TRBD2. Germline trimming cut 4 bases from V and 7 bases from J; bases unmatched to any gene: 1. Per the germline V gene, CDR1 is ENHRY and CDR2 is SYGVKD. The CDR3 is 11 residues long.